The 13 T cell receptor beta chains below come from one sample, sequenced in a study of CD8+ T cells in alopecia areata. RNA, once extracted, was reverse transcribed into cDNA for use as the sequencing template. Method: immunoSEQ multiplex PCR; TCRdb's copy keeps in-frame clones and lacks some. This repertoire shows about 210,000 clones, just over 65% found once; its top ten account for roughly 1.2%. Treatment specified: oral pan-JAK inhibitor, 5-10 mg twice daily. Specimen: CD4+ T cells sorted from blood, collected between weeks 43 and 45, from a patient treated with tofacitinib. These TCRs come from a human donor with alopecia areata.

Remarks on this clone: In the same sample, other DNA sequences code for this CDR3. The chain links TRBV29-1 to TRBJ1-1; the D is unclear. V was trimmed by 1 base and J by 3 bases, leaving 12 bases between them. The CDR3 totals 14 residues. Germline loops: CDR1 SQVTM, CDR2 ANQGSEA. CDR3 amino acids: CSVEGPLGDTEAFF. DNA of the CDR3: TGCAGCGTTGAAGGGCCGCTGGGCGACACTGAAGCTTTCTTT.

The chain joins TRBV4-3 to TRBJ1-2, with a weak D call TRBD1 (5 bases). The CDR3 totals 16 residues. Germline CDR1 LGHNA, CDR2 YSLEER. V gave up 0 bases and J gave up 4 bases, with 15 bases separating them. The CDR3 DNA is TGCGCCAGCAGCCAAGATAGCCGGGACCGAATCTATGGCTACACCTTC. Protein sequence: CASSQDSRDRIYGYTF.

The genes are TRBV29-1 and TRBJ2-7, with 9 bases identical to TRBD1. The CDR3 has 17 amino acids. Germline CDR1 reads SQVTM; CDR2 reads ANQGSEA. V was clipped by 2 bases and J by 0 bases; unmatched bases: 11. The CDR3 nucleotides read TGCAGCGTTGAACTCTTAACGGACAGGGGAGCCTCCTACGAGCAGTACTTC. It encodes CSVELLTDRGASYEQYF.

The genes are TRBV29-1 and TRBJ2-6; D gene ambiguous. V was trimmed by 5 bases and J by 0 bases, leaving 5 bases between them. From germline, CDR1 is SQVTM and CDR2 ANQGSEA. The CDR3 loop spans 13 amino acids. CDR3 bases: TGCAGCGTTAGAAGCTCTGGGGCCAACGTCCTGACTTTC. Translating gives CSVRSSGANVLTF.

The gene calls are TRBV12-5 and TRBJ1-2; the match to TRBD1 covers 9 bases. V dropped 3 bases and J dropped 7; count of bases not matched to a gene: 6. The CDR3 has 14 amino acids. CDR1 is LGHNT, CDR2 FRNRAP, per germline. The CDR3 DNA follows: TGTGCTAGTGGTTTAGGACAGGGGCTGGGTGGCTACACCTTC. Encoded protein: CASGLGQGLGGYTF. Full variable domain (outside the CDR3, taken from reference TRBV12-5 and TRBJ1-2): DARVTQTPRHKVTEMGQEVTMRCQPILGHNTVFWYRQTMMQGLELLAYFRNRAPLDDSGMPKDRFSAEMPDATLATLKIQPSEPRDSAVYFCASGLGQGLGGYTFGSGTRLTVV.

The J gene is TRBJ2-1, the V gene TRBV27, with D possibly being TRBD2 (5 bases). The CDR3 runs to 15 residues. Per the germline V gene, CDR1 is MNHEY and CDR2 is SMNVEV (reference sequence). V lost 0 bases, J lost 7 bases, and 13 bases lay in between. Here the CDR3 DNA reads TGTGCCAGCAGTTTATCACGGACGGGGAAGAATGAGCAGTTCTTC. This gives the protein CASSLSRTGKNEQFF.

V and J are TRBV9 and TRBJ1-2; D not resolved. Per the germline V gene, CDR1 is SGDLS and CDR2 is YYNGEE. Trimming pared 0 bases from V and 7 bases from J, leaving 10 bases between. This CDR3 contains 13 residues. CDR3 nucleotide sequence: TGTGCCAGCAGCGTAGGGGAGAGGCCTGGCTACACCTTC. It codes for CASSVGERPGYTF.

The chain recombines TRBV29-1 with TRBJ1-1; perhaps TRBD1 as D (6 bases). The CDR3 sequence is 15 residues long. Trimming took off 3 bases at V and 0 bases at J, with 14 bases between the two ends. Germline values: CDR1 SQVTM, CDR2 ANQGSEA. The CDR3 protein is CSVDRQGPMNTEAFF. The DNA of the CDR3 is TGCAGCGTTGATCGTCAGGGGCCTATGAACACTGAAGCTTTCTTT.

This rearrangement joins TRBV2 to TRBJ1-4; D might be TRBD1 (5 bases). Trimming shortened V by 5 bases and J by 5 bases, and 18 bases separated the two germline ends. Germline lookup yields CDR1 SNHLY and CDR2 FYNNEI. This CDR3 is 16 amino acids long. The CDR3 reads CASSSRRQPGNEKLFF. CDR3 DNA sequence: TGTGCCAGCAGTTCCCGGAGACAGCCCGGCAATGAAAAACTGTTTTTT. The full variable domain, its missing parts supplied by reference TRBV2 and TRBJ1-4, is EPEVTQTPSHQVTQMGQEVILRCVPISNHLYFYWYRQILGQKVEFLVSFYNNEISEKSEIFDDQFSVERPDGSNFTLKIRSTKLEDSAMYFCASSSRRQPGNEKLFFGSGTQLSVL.

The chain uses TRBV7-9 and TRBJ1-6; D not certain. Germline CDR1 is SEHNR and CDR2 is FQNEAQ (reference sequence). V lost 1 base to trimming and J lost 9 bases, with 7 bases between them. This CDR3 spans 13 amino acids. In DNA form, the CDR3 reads TGTGCCAGCAGCTTAGGTATAGGTTCACCCCTCCACTTT. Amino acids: CASSLGIGSPLHF.

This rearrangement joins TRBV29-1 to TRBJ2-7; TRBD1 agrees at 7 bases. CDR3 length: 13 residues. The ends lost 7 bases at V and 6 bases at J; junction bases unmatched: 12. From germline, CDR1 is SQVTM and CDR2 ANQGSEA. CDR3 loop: CSATTGRVSEQYF. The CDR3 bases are TGCAGCGCCACGACAGGGCGTGTTTCCGAGCAGTACTTC.

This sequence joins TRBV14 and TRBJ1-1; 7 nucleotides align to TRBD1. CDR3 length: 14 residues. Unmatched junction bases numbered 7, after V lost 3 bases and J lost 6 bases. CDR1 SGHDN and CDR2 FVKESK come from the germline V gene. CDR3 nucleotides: TGTGCCAGCAGCCAGACAGGGATGGACGCTGAAGCTTTCTTT. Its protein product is CASSQTGMDAEAFF.

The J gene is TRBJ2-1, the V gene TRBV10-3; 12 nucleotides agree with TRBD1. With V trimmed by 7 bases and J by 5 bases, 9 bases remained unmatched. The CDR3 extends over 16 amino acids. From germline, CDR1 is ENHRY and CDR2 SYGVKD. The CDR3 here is CAITPGGQGANNEQFF. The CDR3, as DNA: TGTGCCATCACTCCTGGGGGACAGGGGGCGAACAATGAGCAGTTCTTC.